These 26 T cell receptor beta chains were sequenced from one sample in a study of blood T cell repertoires in COVID-19. The repertoire was sequenced with immunoSEQ multiplex PCR; TCRdb's copy has only in-frame clones and lacks some. This table has about 270,000 clones, roughly 86% appearing once. Sequencing input: PBMCs or T cells enriched from blood (not recorded which). The receptors here all came from an older woman who had recovered from COVID-19.

In nucleotides, the CDR3 is TGTGCCACCAGTGACCGGACAGTCAATGAGCAGTTCTTC. Encoded protein: CATSDRTVNEQFF. The rearrangement links TRBV24-1 to TRBJ2-1, with D tentatively TRBD1 (6 bases). The CDR3 runs to 13 residues. The V gene's germline CDR1 is KGHDR and CDR2 SFDVKD. The V gene lost 4 bases and the J gene lost 6 bases, with 9 bases spanning the gap.

The V call is TRBV7-2, the J call TRBJ1-4; D gene unclear. V was trimmed by 4 bases and J by 0 bases, leaving 9 bases between them. The CDR3 has 15 amino acids. CDR1 is SGHTA and CDR2 is FQGNSA in the germline V gene. CDR3 sequence: CASSSYSATNEKLFF. CDR3 nucleotides: TGTGCCAGCAGCTCGTACAGTGCAACTAATGAAAAACTGTTTTTT.

The chain links TRBV28 to TRBJ1-3; 8 nucleotides agree with TRBD1. CDR3 length: 15 residues. J was trimmed by 4 bases and V by 4 bases; bases with no gene match: 6. Germline loops: CDR1 MDHEN, CDR2 SYDVKM. CDR3 protein: CASSSYRDRGNTIYF. CDR3 nucleotides: TGTGCCAGCAGTTCCTACCGGGACAGGGGAAACACCATATATTTT.

The table lists this clone with a few counts. This chain links TRBV28 with TRBJ2-7; D might be TRBD2 (5 bases). This CDR3 is 11 amino acids long. Trimming removed 10 bases from V and 1 base from J, with 8 bases in between. Per the germline V gene, CDR1 is MDHEN and CDR2 is SYDVKM. The CDR3 coding sequence is TGTGCCACCACGGGGTCCTACGAGCAGTACTTC. This codes for CATTGSYEQYF.

The genes are TRBV19 and TRBJ2-1; the match to TRBD2 covers 14 bases. The CDR3 has 21 amino acids. The J segment lost 3 bases and the V segment lost 2 bases, leaving 15 bases of the junction unmatched. Germline CDR1 LNHDA, CDR2 SQIVND (reference sequence). CDR3 residues: CASSIIGTGLAGGRGYNEQFF. CDR3 nucleotide sequence: TGTGCCAGTAGTATAATCGGGACAGGACTAGCGGGAGGCAGAGGCTACAATGAGCAGTTCTTC.

This chain joins TRBV28 and TRBJ2-1; TRBD2 agrees at 9 bases. The length of the CDR3 is 17 residues. From germline, CDR1 is MDHEN and CDR2 SYDVKM. V shed 5 bases, J shed 3 bases, and the junction held 11 bases outside the gene matches. The chain's CDR3 is CASSPAPQAGGYNEQFF. The CDR3 region has the DNA TGTGCCAGCAGTCCGGCTCCACAAGCGGGAGGCTACAATGAGCAGTTCTTC.

Only a few counts were recorded for this clone. CDR3: CASSLSGGQPQHF. Written as DNA, the CDR3 is TGTGCCAGCAGTTTATCCGGGGGTCAGCCCCAGCATTTT. The chain uses TRBV12-3 or TRBV12-4 and TRBJ1-5; D possibly corresponds to TRBD1 (5 bases). V dropped 2 bases and J dropped 6 bases, with 8 bases sitting between them. CDR3 length equals 13 residues.

This chain uses TRBV19 with TRBJ2-7; a possible D gene is TRBD2 (6 bases). The CDR3 spans 15 residues. Trimming stripped 3 bases from V and 3 bases from J, with 15 bases between. Germline assignment: CDR1 LNHDA and CDR2 SQIVND (reference sequence). The CDR3 is CASSISLATVYEQYF. The DNA for the CDR3 is TGTGCCAGTAGTATTTCTCTAGCGACCGTCTACGAGCAGTACTTC.

The chain has TRBV7-8 and TRBJ1-5; TRBD1 agrees at 10 bases. The V gene end was trimmed by 5 bases and the J gene end by 3 bases; junction bases not matched to a gene: 4. In germline, CDR1 is SGHVS, CDR2 FQNEAQ. The CDR3 loop spans 15 amino acids. CDR3: CASSTGQGPNQPQHF. The CDR3 nucleotides read TGTGCCAGCAGCACGGGACAGGGGCCCAATCAGCCCCAGCATTTT.

The rearrangement links TRBV19 to TRBJ1-1; 12 nucleotides agree with TRBD1. The germline CDR1 and CDR2 sequences are LNHDA and SQIVND (reference sequence). Trimming at V came to 10 bases and at J to 10 bases, leaving 10 bases not matched to a gene. The CDR3 consists of 13 residues. In nucleotides, the CDR3 is TGTGCCACTAGCCAGGGACAGGGGGCGTTAGCTTTCTTT. It yields the protein CATSQGQGALAFF.

This clone has only a few counts. The chain joins TRBV5-1 to TRBJ1-1, with TRBD1 as a possible D gene (6 bases). The CDR3 loop spans 14 amino acids. Germline CDR1 reads SGHRS; CDR2 reads YFSETQ. The V and J ends lost 4 bases and 4 bases respectively, with 14 bases between them. The CDR3 loop reads CASSPGLGATEAFF. CDR3 nucleotides: TGCGCCAGCAGCCCAGGGCTGGGGGCCACTGAAGCTTTCTTT.

The V and J genes are TRBV7-6 and TRBJ1-1, with D uncertain. V shed 4 bases and J shed 10 bases, with 16 bases lying between them. The CDR3 has 13 amino acids. Germline V lookup: CDR1 SGHVS, CDR2 FNYEAQ. In DNA form, the CDR3 reads TGTGCCAGCAGCTCCCAGGCAACGGATAGAGCTTTCTTT. Translated: CASSSQATDRAFF.

J is TRBJ2-3 and V is TRBV7-2; 15 bases align to TRBD2. V lost 4 bases and J lost 5; bases outside the gene matches: 1. The germline gives CDR1 SGHTA, CDR2 FQGNSA. This CDR3 comprises 15 residues. Here the CDR3 reads CASSWTSGRVDTQYF. The CDR3, as DNA: TGTGCCAGCAGCTGGACTAGCGGGAGGGTAGATACGCAGTATTTT.

The chain combines TRBV19 with TRBJ1-2; possibly TRBD1 for D (6 bases). V dropped 6 bases and J dropped 6 bases, with 14 bases sitting between them. This CDR3 spans 13 amino acids. Germline lookup yields CDR1 LNHDA and CDR2 SQIVND (reference sequence). The chain's CDR3 is CASRSRDIDGYTF. The CDR3, as DNA: TGTGCCAGTAGATCCCGGGACATAGATGGCTACACCTTC.

V and J are TRBV7-3 and TRBJ2-1; 7 bases fit TRBD2. Germline V gene sequence: CDR1 SGHTA, CDR2 FQGTGA. The CDR3 totals 14 residues. V was clipped by 3 bases and J by 9 bases; unmatched bases: 8. The CDR3 DNA sequence: TGTGCCAGCAGCTTGGTGCGGGAGAGCGCTGAGCAGTTCTTC. Residues: CASSLVRESAEQFF.

V gene TRBV3-1 (or the pseudogene TRBV3-2) combines with J gene TRBJ1-2; 7 bases agree with TRBD1. Per the germline V gene, CDR1 is LGHDT and CDR2 is YNNKEL (reference sequence). V shed 5 bases, J shed 8 bases, and the junction held 11 bases outside the gene matches. The CDR3 runs to 14 residues. The CDR3 nucleotides are TGTGCCAGCAGCTCCGGGACAGCCAGTACCGGCTACACCTTC. Translation: CASSSGTASTGYTF.

The chain is built from TRBV19 and TRBJ2-7, with 8 bases fitting TRBD2. Trimming removed 10 bases from V and 3 bases from J; junction bases left unmatched: 11. This CDR3 contains 14 residues. Per germline, CDR1 LNHDA and CDR2 SQIVND (reference sequence). CDR3 nucleotide sequence: TGTGCCACAGCTCCGGGACTAGGTGTCTACGAGCAGTACTTC. Encoded protein: CATAPGLGVYEQYF.

This sequence joins TRBV10-3 and TRBJ2-3, with 9 bases lining up with TRBD1. The CDR3 has 14 amino acids. Trimming took 8 bases from V and 0 from J; bases not matched to a gene: 3. Germline V gene data show CDR1 as ENHRY and CDR2 as SYGVKD. In DNA, the CDR3 is TGTGCCATCCAACAGGGGGCTAGCACAGATACGCAGTATTTT. It specifies CAIQQGASTDTQYF.

The CDR3 bases are TGTGCCAGCAGCTCCCGACAGATCACTGGAAACACCATATATTTT. It codes for CASSSRQITGNTIYF. The chain recombines TRBV5-4 with TRBJ1-3; possibly TRBD1 for D (5 bases). Trimming pared 3 bases from V and 2 bases from J, leaving 12 bases between. The V gene's germline CDR1 is SGHNT and CDR2 YYREEE (reference sequence). The CDR3 contains 15 residues.

V is TRBV10-2 and J is TRBJ2-1; D may be TRBD1 (5 bases). V dropped 6 bases and J dropped 6 bases, with 15 bases sitting between them. From germline, CDR1 is WSHSY and CDR2 SAAADI. The CDR3 totals 14 residues. The CDR3 DNA reads as TGCGCCAGCAGGTTGCAGGGCACGATCAATGAGCAGTTCTTC. It encodes CASRLQGTINEQFF.

V is TRBV28 and J is TRBJ1-2, with 9 bases that match TRBD1. There are 15 residues in the CDR3. Per the germline V gene, CDR1 is MDHEN and CDR2 is SYDVKM. V lost 2 bases to trimming and J lost 3 bases; unmatched junction nucleotides: 4. The CDR3 DNA is TGTGCCAGCAGTTTACACGGGACAGGGTACTATGGCTACACCTTC. Its translation: CASSLHGTGYYGYTF.

This rearrangement joins TRBV5-6 to TRBJ2-2; tentative D call: TRBD2 (7 bases). Trimming removed 2 bases from V and 7 bases from J, with 15 bases in between. Germline V gives CDR1 SGHDT, CDR2 YYEEEE. This CDR3 is 15 amino acids long. CDR3 in amino acids: CASSFGGRGGGELFF. The CDR3, as DNA: TGTGCCAGCAGCTTCGGCGGGAGAGGGGGCGGGGAGCTGTTTTTT.

The V gene is TRBV19, the J gene TRBJ1-1; D unclear. V was cut by 3 bases and J by 2 bases, with 10 bases left in between. The CDR3 sequence is 14 residues long. Germline V gene data show CDR1 as LNHDA and CDR2 as SQIVND (reference sequence). CDR3 in DNA: TGTGCCAGTAGTATTTGGGCTCTTAACACTGAAGCTTTCTTT. Translation: CASSIWALNTEAFF.

This clone was counted once. Possible read error: a much larger clone is one base away. The rearrangement links TRBV12-3 or TRBV12-4 to TRBJ1-2; 7 nucleotides agree with TRBD1. This CDR3 comprises 13 residues. The junction had 3 bases not matched to a gene; V was cut back by 6 bases and J by 2 bases. CDR3 sequence reads: CASRPTGNYGYTF. CDR3 nucleotide sequence: TGTGCCAGCAGGCCGACAGGGAACTATGGCTACACCTTC.

V usage is TRBV9 and J usage is TRBJ1-2; 8 nucleotides line up with TRBD1. CDR3 size: 13 residues. V lost 7 bases, J lost 6 bases, and 8 bases stayed unmatched. The V gene's germline CDR1 is SGDLS and CDR2 YYNGEE. The CDR3 DNA reads as TGTGCCAGCTCCACCGGACAGGGAGATGGCTACACCTTC. The encoded protein is CASSTGQGDGYTF.

The V and J genes are TRBV6-5 and TRBJ1-6; unclear D gene. CDR1 is MNHEY, CDR2 SVGAGI, per germline. V lost 1 base to trimming and J lost 10 bases, with 11 bases between them. The CDR3 is made up of 14 amino acids. CDR3 sequence (DNA): TGTGCCAGCAGTTACTTCGACACCAAGTCACCCCTCCACTTT. Protein sequence: CASSYFDTKSPLHF.